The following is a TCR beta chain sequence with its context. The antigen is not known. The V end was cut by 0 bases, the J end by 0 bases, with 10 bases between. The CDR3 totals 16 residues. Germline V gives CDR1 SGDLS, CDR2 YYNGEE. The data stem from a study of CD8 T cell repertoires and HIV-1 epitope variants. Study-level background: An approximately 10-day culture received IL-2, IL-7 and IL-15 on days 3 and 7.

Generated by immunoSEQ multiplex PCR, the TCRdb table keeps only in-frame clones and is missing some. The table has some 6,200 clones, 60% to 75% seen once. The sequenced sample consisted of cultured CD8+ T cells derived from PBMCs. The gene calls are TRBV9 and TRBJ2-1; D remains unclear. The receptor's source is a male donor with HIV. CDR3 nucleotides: TGTGCCAGCAGCGTAGAAAGGTCAAGCTCCTACAATGAGCAGTTCTTC. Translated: CASSVERSSSYNEQFF.